The 18 T cell receptor beta chains below all came from one sample that was sequenced in a study of cytomegalovirus exposure and HLA in healthy donors. Primers included in the PCR were 60 Vbeta and 13 Jbeta primers. Sequencing was performed with immunoSEQ multiplex PCR; in TCRdb, only in-frame clones are kept and a portion is missing. The table includes 150,000 to 200,000 clones, nearly 80% detected once. The sequencing input was PBMCs. These receptors all come from a man aged 45-65 years in good health and CMV-seropositive.

The genes are TRBV15 and TRBJ2-3, with a possible D match to TRBD2 (5 bases). V lost 5 bases and J lost 0, with 18 bases in between. Germline values: CDR1 LNHNV, CDR2 YYDKDF (reference sequence). The CDR3 consists of 17 residues. The CDR3 nucleotides are TGTGCCACCAGCGCCCCCCTCACGGGCGGGAGCACAGATACGCAGTATTTT. This encodes CATSAPLTGGSTDTQYF.

In this sample, this clone turned up once. The chain joins TRBV6-5 to TRBJ1-2; 9 nucleotides line up with TRBD1. Germline lookup yields CDR1 MNHEY and CDR2 SVGAGI. The CDR3 length is 13 residues. The junction had 2 bases not matched to a gene; V was cut back by 4 bases and J by 5 bases. In nucleotides, the CDR3 is TGTGCCAGCAGTTCAGGACAGGGGTATGGCTACACCTTC. Translation gives CASSSGQGYGYTF.

This sequence joins TRBV4-1 and TRBJ1-2; no clear D. V was trimmed by 3 bases and J by 2 bases, leaving 10 bases between them. Germline CDR1 is MGHRA and CDR2 is YSYEKL. The CDR3 length is 14 residues. The DNA for the CDR3 is TGCGCCAGCAGCCACCCGACTGGCAACTATGGCTACACCTTC. It is translated as CASSHPTGNYGYTF.

The chain carries TRBV7-9 and TRBJ2-7; 7 nucleotides agree with TRBD1. Germline CDR1 is SEHNR and CDR2 is FQNEAQ (reference sequence). This CDR3 is 13 amino acids long. In nucleotides, the CDR3 is TGTTCCAGCAGCCCCGGGACAGTTTACGAGCAGTACGTC. It translates to CSSSPGTVYEQYV.

The chain has TRBV10-3 and TRBJ1-1; 8 bases are shared with TRBD1. The CDR3 is 14 amino acids. From germline, CDR1 is ENHRY and CDR2 SYGVKD. Unmatched junction bases numbered 5, after V lost 6 bases and J lost 2 bases. DNA for the CDR3: TGTGCCATCAGACCGGGACAGGCAAACACTGAAGCTTTCTTT. It is translated as CAIRPGQANTEAFF.

The chain is built from TRBV19 and TRBJ2-2; 13 nucleotides align to TRBD2. The CDR3 covers 14 residues. Germline V lookup: CDR1 LNHDA, CDR2 SQIVND (reference sequence). V shed 10 bases and J 7 bases; nucleotides not matched to a gene: 6. The DNA of the CDR3 is TGTGCCACTTCCGGGACTAGCGGGGTCGGGGAGCTGTTTTTT. Translation: CATSGTSGVGELFF.

This CDR3 is CASSLTGYEQYF. DNA of the CDR3: TGTGCCAGCAGCTTAACCGGCTACGAGCAGTACTTC. This chain uses TRBV7-9 with TRBJ2-7; D call uncertain. The length of the CDR3 is 12 residues. V shed 2 bases and J shed 3 bases, with 5 bases lying between them. The V gene's germline CDR1 is SEHNR and CDR2 FQNEAQ (reference sequence).

This chain links TRBV6-6 with TRBJ1-2; unclear D gene. The CDR3 has 12 amino acids. From germline, CDR1 is MNHNY and CDR2 SVGAGI (reference sequence). Trimming took off 8 bases at V and 4 bases at J, with 11 bases between the two ends. The CDR3 protein is CASEDKPYGYTF. CDR3 DNA sequence: TGTGCCAGCGAAGACAAACCCTATGGCTACACCTTC.

The genes are TRBV5-1 and TRBJ1-3; 7 positions agree with TRBD1. Per the germline V gene, CDR1 is SGHRS and CDR2 is YFSETQ. Losses at the gene ends were 0 bases for V and 3 bases for J; bases not matched to a gene: 6. The CDR3 has 16 amino acids. The CDR3 sequence: CASSLAGTENGNTIYF. As DNA, the CDR3 is TGCGCCAGCAGCTTGGCCGGGACAGAAAATGGAAACACCATATATTTT. Variable domain in full (rest from reference TRBV5-1 and TRBJ1-3): KAGVTQTPRYLIKTRGQQVTLSCSPISGHRSVSWYQQTPGQGLQFLFEYFSETQRNKGNFPGRFSGRQFSNSRSEMNVSTLELGDSALYLCASSLAGTENGNTIYFGEGSWLTVV.

The rearrangement joins TRBV7-6 to TRBJ2-2; a possible D gene is TRBD2 (6 bases). CDR1 is SGHVS, CDR2 FNYEAQ, per germline. V lost 5 bases, J lost 3 bases, and 10 bases lay in between. The CDR3 has 14 amino acids. The CDR3 loop is CASSLGLYTGELFF. The CDR3 nucleotides are TGTGCCAGCAGCCTGGGACTCTACACCGGGGAGCTGTTTTTT.

The chain employs TRBV19 and TRBJ1-5, with 9 bases fitting TRBD1. The CDR3 spans 14 residues. V was pared by 9 bases and J by 6 bases, with 9 bases of the junction left unmatched. CDR1 is LNHDA and CDR2 is SQIVND in the germline V gene (reference sequence). CDR3 bases: TGTGCCAGCTTAGACAGGGGGGTCACTCAGCCCCAGCATTTT. It codes for CASLDRGVTQPQHF.

The chain is built from TRBV2 and TRBJ2-5; D possibly corresponds to TRBD1 (5 bases). The CDR3 spans 11 residues. Germline values: CDR1 SNHLY, CDR2 FYNNEI. V lost 2 bases and J 7 bases, leaving 5 bases between the germline ends. The CDR3 loop reads CASSERGTQYF. CDR3 nucleotides: TGTGCCAGCAGTGAAAGGGGGACCCAGTACTTC.

The chain is built from TRBV7-9 and TRBJ1-3; tentatively, D is TRBD1 (5 bases). Deletions cut 2 bases from V and 0 bases from J, with 17 bases between. Germline CDR1 SEHNR, CDR2 FQNEAQ (reference sequence). The CDR3 covers 18 residues. The CDR3, as DNA: TGTGCCAGCAGCTTAAAGGGGCTTCGGGTGGACTCTGGAAACACCATATATTTT. This encodes CASSLKGLRVDSGNTIYF.

This clone has just one count. In the same sample, other DNA sequences code for this CDR3. The genes are TRBV7-2 and TRBJ2-7; TRBD2 might be the D (6 bases). CDR1 is SGHTA and CDR2 is FQGNSA in the germline V gene. This CDR3 has 14 residues. V lost 0 bases and J lost 4, with 10 bases in between. The CDR3 DNA reads TGTGCCAGCAGCTTAGCGGGGGGTTCGTACGAGCAGTACTTC. The encoded protein is CASSLAGGSYEQYF.

The V gene is TRBV28, the J gene TRBJ1-4, with TRBD1 matching over 9 bases. V was clipped by 11 bases and J by 5 bases; unmatched bases: 12. The CDR3 runs to 15 residues. Germline V gene data show CDR1 as MDHEN and CDR2 as SYDVKM. CDR3 in amino acids: CASTTGGGGNEKLFF. CDR3 DNA: TGTGCCTCCACTACAGGGGGCGGTGGGAATGAAAAACTGTTTTTT.

J is TRBJ1-5 and V is TRBV5-6, with D tentatively TRBD1 (5 bases). V dropped 4 bases and J dropped 4 bases, with 15 bases sitting between them. Germline CDR1 reads SGHDT; CDR2 reads YYEEEE. CDR3 length: 15 residues. The CDR3 region has the DNA TGTGCCAGCAGCCGCAATTCGGGGGGAAATCAGCCCCAGCATTTT. The encoded protein is CASSRNSGGNQPQHF.

J is TRBJ1-1 and V is TRBV4-2; tentative D call: TRBD1 (5 bases). The germline CDR1 and CDR2 sequences are LGHNA and YNFKEQ. With 3 bases removed from V and 1 base from J, the gap between germline ends came to 9 bases. There are 14 residues in the CDR3. CDR3 nucleotides: TGTGCCAGCAGCCATGACGGACAGAACACTGAAGCTTTCTTT. This gives the protein CASSHDGQNTEAFF.

This clone was seen only once. The gene calls are TRBV5-4 and TRBJ2-7; 7 bases line up with TRBD1. CDR1 SGHNT and CDR2 YYREEE come from the germline V gene (reference sequence). The V and J ends lost 0 bases and 3 bases, in that order; junction bases with no gene match: 6. The CDR3 totals 15 residues. The CDR3 region has the DNA TGTGCCAGCAGCTTGGGGGCAGGGGGTCGCTACGAGCAGTACGTC. This encodes CASSLGAGGRYEQYV.